The 7 T cell receptor beta chains presented below share a single source sample, sequenced in a study of response to subunit inactivated influenza vaccine. TCRdb recomputed calls from the RT-PCR reads with MiXCR, one row per CDR3 protein. The table records approximately 530,000 distinct CDR3 sequences, less than 10% of them present only once. Here the sequenced sample was PBMCs from blood, taken less than 30 months after vaccination. The receptors come from a man aged 50-75 years who received an inactivated influenza vaccine.

This clonotype was seen a handful of times. The V and J genes are TRBV28 and TRBJ2-7; the match to TRBD2 covers 7 bases. The V segment lost 7 bases and the J segment 7 bases; nucleotides outside the gene matches: 13. The CDR3 extends over 14 amino acids. The germline CDR1 and CDR2 sequences are MDHEN and SYDVKM. The CDR3 loop is CASTLRAGVLEQYF. The CDR3 DNA sequence: TGTGCCAGCACCTTGCGTGCGGGAGTTTTAGAGCAGTACTTC.

This chain connects TRBV24-1 to TRBJ2-3, with TRBD1 matching 11 bases. The CDR3 runs 19 residues. The germline V gene encodes CDR1 KGHDR and CDR2 SFDVKD. J lost 2 bases, V lost 0 bases, and 9 bases had no gene match. The DNA of the CDR3 is TGTGCCACCAGTGATTTGCGCTGGACAGGGGGCGAGGACACAGATACGCAGTATTTT. It is translated as CATSDLRWTGGEDTDTQYF.

The table lists this clonotype with many counts. The chain recombines TRBV27 with TRBJ2-3; TRBD2 matches 13 bases. The J segment lost 4 bases and the V segment lost 10 bases, leaving 5 bases of the junction unmatched. CDR3 size: 14 residues. The V gene's germline CDR1 is MNHEY and CDR2 SMNVEV (reference sequence). The CDR3 reads CATSGLAGADTQYF. Here the CDR3 DNA reads TGTGCCACCAGCGGACTAGCGGGAGCAGATACGCAGTATTTT.

A few counts support this clonotype. The chain combines TRBV6-4 with TRBJ2-1; possible D gene TRBD1, 6 bases. V lost 6 bases to trimming and J lost 9 bases, with 21 bases between them. This CDR3 contains 15 residues. Germline-derived CDR1 and CDR2 are MRHNA and SNTAGT. The CDR3 is CASSAPGHPTGEQFF. DNA for the CDR3: TGTGCCAGCAGCGCGCCGGGACACCCCACTGGTGAGCAGTTCTTC.

This clonotype has more than one count but fewer than ten. V usage is TRBV20-1 and J usage is TRBJ2-5; 12 positions match TRBD2. Per germline, CDR1 DFQATT and CDR2 SNEGSKA (reference sequence). The V segment lost 6 bases and the J segment 3 bases; nucleotides outside the gene matches: 5. The CDR3 has 14 residues. The CDR3 spells CSAQGLAGKETQYF. The CDR3 DNA reads as TGCAGTGCCCAAGGACTAGCGGGGAAAGAGACCCAGTACTTC.

As to this clonotype: A clone one base away is much larger, so this may be a read error. The V and J genes are TRBV20-1 and TRBJ2-2, with D maybe TRBD1 (5 bases). The length of the CDR3 is 15 residues. V lost 7 bases and J lost 6, with 21 bases in between. The germline V gene encodes CDR1 DFQATT and CDR2 SNEGSKA (reference sequence). The CDR3 spells CSVKGREGVAGELFF. The CDR3 DNA follows: TGCAGTGTTAAGGGGCGTGAAGGAGTCGCCGGGGAGCTGTTTTTT.

The J gene is TRBJ2-1, the V gene TRBV20-1; a weak D match, TRBD1 (6 bases). The V and J ends lost 3 bases and 9 bases respectively, with 15 bases between them. Germline lookup yields CDR1 DFQATT and CDR2 SNEGSKA (reference sequence). The length of the CDR3 is 13 residues. In DNA, the CDR3 is TGCAGTGCTAGTAGAAACAGGGTCGGTGAGCAGTTCTTC. As protein: CSASRNRVGEQFF.